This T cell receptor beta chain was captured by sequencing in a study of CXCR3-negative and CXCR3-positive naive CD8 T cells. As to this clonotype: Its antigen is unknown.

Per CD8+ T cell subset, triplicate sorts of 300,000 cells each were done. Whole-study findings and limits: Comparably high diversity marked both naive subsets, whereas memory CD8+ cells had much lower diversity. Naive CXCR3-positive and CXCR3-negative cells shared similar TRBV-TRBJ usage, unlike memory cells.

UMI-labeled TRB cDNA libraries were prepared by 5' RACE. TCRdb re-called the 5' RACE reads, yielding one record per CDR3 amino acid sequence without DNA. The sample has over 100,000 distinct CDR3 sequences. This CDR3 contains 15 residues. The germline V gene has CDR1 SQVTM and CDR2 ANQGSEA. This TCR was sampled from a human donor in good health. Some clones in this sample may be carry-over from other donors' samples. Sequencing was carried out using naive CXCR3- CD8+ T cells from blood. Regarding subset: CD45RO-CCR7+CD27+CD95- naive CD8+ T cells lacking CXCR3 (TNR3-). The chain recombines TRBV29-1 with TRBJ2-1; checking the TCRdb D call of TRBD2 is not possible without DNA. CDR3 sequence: CSVRNSGGAVDEQFF.